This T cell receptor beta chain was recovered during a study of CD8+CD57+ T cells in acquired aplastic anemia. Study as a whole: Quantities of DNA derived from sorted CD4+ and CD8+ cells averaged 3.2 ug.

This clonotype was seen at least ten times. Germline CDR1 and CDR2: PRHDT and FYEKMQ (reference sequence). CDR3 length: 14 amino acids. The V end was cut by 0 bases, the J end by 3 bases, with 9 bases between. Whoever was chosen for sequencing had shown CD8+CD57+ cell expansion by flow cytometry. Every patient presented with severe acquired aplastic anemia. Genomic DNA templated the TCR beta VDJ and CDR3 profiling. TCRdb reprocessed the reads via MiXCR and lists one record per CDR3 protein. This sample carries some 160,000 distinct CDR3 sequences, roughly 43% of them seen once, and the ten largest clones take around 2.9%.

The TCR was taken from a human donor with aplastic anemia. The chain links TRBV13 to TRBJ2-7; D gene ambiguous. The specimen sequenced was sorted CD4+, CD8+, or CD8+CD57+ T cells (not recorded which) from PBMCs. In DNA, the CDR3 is TGTGCCAGCAGCTTAGGTTACAGAGACTACGAGCAGTACTTC. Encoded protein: CASSLGYRDYEQYF.